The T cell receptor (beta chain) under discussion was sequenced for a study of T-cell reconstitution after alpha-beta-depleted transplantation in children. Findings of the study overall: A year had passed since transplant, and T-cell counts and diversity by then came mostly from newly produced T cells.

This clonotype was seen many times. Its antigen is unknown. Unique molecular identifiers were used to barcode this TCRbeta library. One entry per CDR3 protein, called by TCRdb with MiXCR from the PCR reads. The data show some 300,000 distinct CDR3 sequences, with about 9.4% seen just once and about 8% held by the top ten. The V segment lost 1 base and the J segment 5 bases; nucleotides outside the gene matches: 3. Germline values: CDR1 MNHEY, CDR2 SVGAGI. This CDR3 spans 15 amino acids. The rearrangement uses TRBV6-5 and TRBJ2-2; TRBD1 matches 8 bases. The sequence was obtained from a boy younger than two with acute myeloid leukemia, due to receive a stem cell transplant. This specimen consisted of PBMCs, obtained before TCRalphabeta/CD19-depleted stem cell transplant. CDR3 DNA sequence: TGTGCCAGCAGTTACTGGGACAGGTGGACCGGGGAGCTGTTTTTT. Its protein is CASSYWDRWTGELFF.